Following are 10 T cell receptor beta chains from one sample sequenced in a study of cytomegalovirus exposure and HLA in healthy donors. In the PCR, 60 Vbeta and 13 Jbeta primers were used. The repertoire was sequenced with immunoSEQ multiplex PCR; TCRdb's copy has only in-frame clones and lacks some. Of about 93,000 clones detected, about 78% appear once; the ten largest clones hold roughly 3%. Sequencing was done on a sample of PBMCs. The receptors originated from a woman in her 40s in good health and CMV-seronegative.

V gene TRBV28 combines with J gene TRBJ1-1; D ambiguous. The CDR3 is 14 amino acids. Germline V lookup: CDR1 MDHEN, CDR2 SYDVKM. Trimming removed 3 bases at V and 0 bases at J, with 8 bases between. In DNA form, the CDR3 reads TGTGCCAGCAGTTTGATTACACTGAACACTGAAGCTTTCTTT. It codes for CASSLITLNTEAFF.

The chain joins TRBV10-3 to TRBJ2-7; D possibly corresponds to TRBD2 (5 bases). The CDR3 length is 14 residues. Trimming cost V 2 bases and J 6 bases, with 14 bases left between them. Germline lookup yields CDR1 ENHRY and CDR2 SYGVKD. The CDR3 reads CAISEQGPRGEQYF. CDR3 coding DNA: TGTGCCATCAGTGAGCAAGGGCCTCGGGGCGAGCAGTACTTC.

The chain uses TRBV7-9 and TRBJ2-2; 8 nucleotides line up with TRBD1. The CDR3 sequence is 16 residues long. Germline values: CDR1 SEHNR, CDR2 FQNEAQ (reference sequence). V lost 1 base, J lost 4 bases, and 5 bases stayed unmatched. The DNA for the CDR3 is TGTGCCAGCAGCTTAGGGACAGGGATTGGCACCGGGGAGCTGTTTTTT. Translating gives CASSLGTGIGTGELFF. The variable domain in full, with the rest retrieved from reference TRBV7-9 and TRBJ2-2, is DTGVSQNPRHKITKRGQNVTFRCDPISEHNRLYWYRQTLGQGPEFLTYFQNEAQLEKSRLLSDRFSAERPKGSFSTLEIQRTEQGDSAMYLCASSLGTGIGTGELFFGEGSRLTVL.

The chain uses TRBV11-2 and TRBJ2-1; TRBD2 agrees at 8 bases. CDR1 SGHAT and CDR2 FQNNGV come from the germline V gene. The V gene end was trimmed by 6 bases and the J gene end by 8 bases; junction bases not matched to a gene: 12. The CDR3 is made up of 15 amino acids. This CDR3 is CASRPVAGWSDEQFF. DNA of the CDR3: TGTGCCAGCAGACCGGTAGCGGGGTGGTCGGATGAGCAGTTCTTC. The full variable domain, with the rest looked up from reference TRBV11-2 and TRBJ2-1, is EAGVAQSPRYKIIEKRQSVAFWCNPISGHATLYWYQQILGQGPKLLIQFQNNGVVDDSQLPKDRFSAERLKGVDSTLKIQPAKLEDSAVYLCASRPVAGWSDEQFFGPGTRLTVL.

The V call is TRBV6-5, the J call TRBJ2-3; 7 bases fit TRBD1. The CDR3 consists of 14 residues. Germline assignment: CDR1 MNHEY and CDR2 SVGAGI. J was trimmed by 2 bases and V by 6 bases; bases with no gene match: 5. The CDR3: CASRYGTATDTQYF. CDR3 nucleotides: TGTGCCAGCAGGTATGGGACAGCCACAGATACGCAGTATTTT.

The chain is built from TRBV15 and TRBJ1-1; D gene unclear. The CDR3 has 14 amino acids. The V and J ends lost 7 bases and 0 bases respectively, with 12 bases between them. Germline lookup yields CDR1 LNHNV and CDR2 YYDKDF (reference sequence). The CDR3 DNA sequence: TGTGCCACCACCTTGGGGAGGTTGAACACTGAAGCTTTCTTT. This gives the protein CATTLGRLNTEAFF.

Points on this clone: Relative to the germline gene, one junction end is altered; a read error may explain this. This sequence joins TRBV27 and TRBJ2-1; 7 bases align to TRBD2. The germline V gene has CDR1 MNHEY and CDR2 SMNVEV (reference sequence). The CDR3 is 14 amino acids. The CDR3 DNA reads as TGTGCCAGCAGTTCCTCGGTGGGCGGGAGAAGAAGGGTCTTC. This encodes CASSSSVGGRRRVF.

This clone turned up a few times. V and J are TRBV7-9 and TRBJ2-7; 7 positions match TRBD1. Trimming removed 8 bases from V and 3 bases from J; junction bases left unmatched: 4. The CDR3 is made up of 12 amino acids. Germline V gene sequence: CDR1 SEHNR, CDR2 FQNEAQ (reference sequence). The CDR3 loop is CASGDRIYEQYF. In DNA, the CDR3 is TGTGCCAGCGGGGACAGAATCTACGAGCAGTACTTC.

The rearrangement joins TRBV18 to TRBJ1-1; perhaps TRBD1 as D (5 bases). The CDR3 loop spans 16 amino acids. The V end lost 3 bases, the J end lost 3 bases, and 17 bases lay between the germline ends. Germline CDR1 reads KGHSH; CDR2 reads LQKENI. CDR3 DNA sequence: TGTGCCAGCTCACCTAAAACGGGACTGCTTGACACTGAAGCTTTCTTT. Amino acids: CASSPKTGLLDTEAFF.

This chain uses TRBV7-8 with TRBJ2-1, with D possibly being TRBD1 (5 bases). The CDR3 contains 13 residues. V lost 5 bases and J 7 bases, leaving 12 bases between the germline ends. Germline CDR1 reads SGHVS; CDR2 reads FQNEAQ. In nucleotides, the CDR3 is TGTGCCAGCAGCCCATCAAGGGGAAATGAGCAGTTCTTC. Protein: CASSPSRGNEQFF.